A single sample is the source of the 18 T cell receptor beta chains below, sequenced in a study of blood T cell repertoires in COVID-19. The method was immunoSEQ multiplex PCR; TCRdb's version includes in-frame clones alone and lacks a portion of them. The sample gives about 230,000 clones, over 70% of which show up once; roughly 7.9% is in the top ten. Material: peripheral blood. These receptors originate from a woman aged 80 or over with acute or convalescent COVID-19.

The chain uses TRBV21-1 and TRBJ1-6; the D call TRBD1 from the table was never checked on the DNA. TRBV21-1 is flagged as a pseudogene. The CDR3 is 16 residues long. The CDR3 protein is CASYPRGSSYNSPLHF. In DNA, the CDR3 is TGTGCCAGCTACCCAAGGGGGAGCTCCTATAATTCACCCCTCCACTTT.

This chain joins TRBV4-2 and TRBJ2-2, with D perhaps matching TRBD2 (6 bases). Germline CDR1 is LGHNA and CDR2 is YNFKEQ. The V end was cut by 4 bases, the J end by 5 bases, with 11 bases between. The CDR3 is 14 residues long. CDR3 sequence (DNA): TGTGCCAGCAGCCCGCTCCTAGCGACCGGGGAGCTGTTTTTT. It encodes CASSPLLATGELFF.

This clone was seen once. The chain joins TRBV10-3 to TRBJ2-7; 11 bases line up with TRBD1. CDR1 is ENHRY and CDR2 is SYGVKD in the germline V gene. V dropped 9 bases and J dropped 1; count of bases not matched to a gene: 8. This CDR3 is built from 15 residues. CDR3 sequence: CAISPGTGGSYEQYF. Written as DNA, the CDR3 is TGTGCCATATCGCCGGGGACAGGGGGATCCTACGAGCAGTACTTC.

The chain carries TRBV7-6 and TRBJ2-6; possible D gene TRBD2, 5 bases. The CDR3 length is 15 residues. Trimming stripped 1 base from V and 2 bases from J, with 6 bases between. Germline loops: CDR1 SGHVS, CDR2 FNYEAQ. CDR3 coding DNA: TGTGCCAGCAGCTTAGGAGGGACTGGGGCCAACGTCCTGACTTTC. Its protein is CASSLGGTGANVLTF.

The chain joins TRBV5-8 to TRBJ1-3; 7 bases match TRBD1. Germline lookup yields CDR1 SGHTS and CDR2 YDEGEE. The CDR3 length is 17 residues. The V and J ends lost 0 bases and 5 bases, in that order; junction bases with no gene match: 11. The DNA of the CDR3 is TGTGCCAGCAGCTTGGGTACAGGGGCCAACCGACGAAACACCATATATTTT. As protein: CASSLGTGANRRNTIYF.

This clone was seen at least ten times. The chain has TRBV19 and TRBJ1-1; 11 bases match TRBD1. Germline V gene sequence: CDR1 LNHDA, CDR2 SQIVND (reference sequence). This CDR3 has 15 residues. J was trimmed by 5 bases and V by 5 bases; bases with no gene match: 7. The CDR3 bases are TGTGCCAGTAGTGAGTTGGGGACAGGGGGGACTGAAGCTTTCTTT. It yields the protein CASSELGTGGTEAFF.

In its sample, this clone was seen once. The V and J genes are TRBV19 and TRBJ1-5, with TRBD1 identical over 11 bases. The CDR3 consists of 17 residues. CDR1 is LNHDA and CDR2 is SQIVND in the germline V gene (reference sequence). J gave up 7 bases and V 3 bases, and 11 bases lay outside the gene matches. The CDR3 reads CASSMTGQGVKRQPQHF. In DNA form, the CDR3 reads TGTGCCAGTAGTATGACGGGACAGGGGGTGAAAAGGCAGCCCCAGCATTTT.

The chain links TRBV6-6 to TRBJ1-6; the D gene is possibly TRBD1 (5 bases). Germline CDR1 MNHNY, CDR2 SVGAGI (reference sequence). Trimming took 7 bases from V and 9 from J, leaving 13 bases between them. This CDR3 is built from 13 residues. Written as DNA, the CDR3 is TGTGCCAGCAATAAGCAGGGCGGTTCACCCCTCCACTTT. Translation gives CASNKQGGSPLHF.

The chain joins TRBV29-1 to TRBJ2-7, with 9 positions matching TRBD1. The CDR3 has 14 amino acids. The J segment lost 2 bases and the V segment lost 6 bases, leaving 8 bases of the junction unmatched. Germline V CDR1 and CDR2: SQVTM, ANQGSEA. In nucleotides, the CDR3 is TGCAGCGTGGCCGAGGGACAGGGCCCCTACGAGCAGTACTTC. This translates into CSVAEGQGPYEQYF.

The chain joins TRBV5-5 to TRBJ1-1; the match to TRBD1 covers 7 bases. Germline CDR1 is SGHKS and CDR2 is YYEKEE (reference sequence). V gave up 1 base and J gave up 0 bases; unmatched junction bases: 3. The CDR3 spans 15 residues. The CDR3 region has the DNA TGTGCCAGCAGCTTGAGCAGGGGGATGAACACTGAAGCTTTCTTT. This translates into CASSLSRGMNTEAFF.

CDR3 region: CASGRTGGPTDTQYF. The CDR3, as DNA: TGTGCCAGCGGCCGAACGGGAGGGCCGACAGATACGCAGTATTTT. The gene calls are TRBV9 and TRBJ2-3; TRBD2 matches at 8 bases. The ends lost 7 bases at V and 3 bases at J; junction bases unmatched: 10. Germline V gene lookup returns CDR1 SGDLS and CDR2 YYNGEE. There are 15 residues in the CDR3.

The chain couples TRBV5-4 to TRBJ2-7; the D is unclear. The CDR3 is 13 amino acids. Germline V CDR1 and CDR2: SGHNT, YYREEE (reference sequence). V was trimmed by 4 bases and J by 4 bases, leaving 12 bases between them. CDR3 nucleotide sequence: TGTGCCAGCAGCCCCCACGACGGGTACGAGCAGTACTTC. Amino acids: CASSPHDGYEQYF. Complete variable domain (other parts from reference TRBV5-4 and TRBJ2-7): ETGVTQSPTHLIKTRGQQVTLRCSSQSGHNTVSWYQQALGQGPQFIFQYYREEENGRGNFPPRFSGLQFPNYSSELNVNALELDDSALYLCASSPHDGYEQYFGPGTRLTVT.

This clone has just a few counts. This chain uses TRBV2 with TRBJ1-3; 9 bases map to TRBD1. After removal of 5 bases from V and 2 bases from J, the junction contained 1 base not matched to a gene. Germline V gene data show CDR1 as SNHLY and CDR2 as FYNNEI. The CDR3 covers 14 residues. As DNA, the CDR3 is TGTGCCAGCAGTAGGGACAGGGCTGGAAACACCATATATTTT. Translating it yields CASSRDRAGNTIYF.

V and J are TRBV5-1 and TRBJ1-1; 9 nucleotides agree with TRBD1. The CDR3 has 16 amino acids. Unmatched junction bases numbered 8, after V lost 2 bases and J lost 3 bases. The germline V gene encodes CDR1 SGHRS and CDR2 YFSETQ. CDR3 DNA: TGCGCCAGCAGCTTAGGACAGGGGAAAGCGGACACTGAAGCTTTCTTT. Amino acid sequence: CASSLGQGKADTEAFF.

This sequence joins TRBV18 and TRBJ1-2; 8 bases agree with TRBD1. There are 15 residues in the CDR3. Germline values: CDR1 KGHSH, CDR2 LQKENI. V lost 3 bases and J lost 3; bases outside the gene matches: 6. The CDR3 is CASSPVDRAHYGYTF. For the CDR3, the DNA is TGTGCCAGCTCACCGGTGGACAGGGCACACTATGGCTACACCTTC. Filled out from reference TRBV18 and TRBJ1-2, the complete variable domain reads NAGVMQNPRHLVRRRGQEARLRCSPMKGHSHVYWYRQLPEEGLKFMVYLQKENIIDESGMPKERFSAEFPKEGPSILRIQQVVRGDSAAYFCASSPVDRAHYGYTFGSGTRLTVV.

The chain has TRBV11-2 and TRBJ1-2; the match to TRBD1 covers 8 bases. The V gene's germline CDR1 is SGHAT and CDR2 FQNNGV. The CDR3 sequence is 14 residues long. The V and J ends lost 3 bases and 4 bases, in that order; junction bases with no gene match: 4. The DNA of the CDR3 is TGTGCCAGCAGCTTGACAGGGGTGGGCTATGGCTACACCTTC. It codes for CASSLTGVGYGYTF.

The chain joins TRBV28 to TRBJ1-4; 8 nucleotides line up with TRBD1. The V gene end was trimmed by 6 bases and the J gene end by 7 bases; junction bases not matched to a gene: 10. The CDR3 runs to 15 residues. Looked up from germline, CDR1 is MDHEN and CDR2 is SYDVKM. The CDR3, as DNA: TGTGCCAGCAGCGCCCCAGGGGGCGTCACTGAAAAACTGTTTTTT. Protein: CASSAPGGVTEKLFF.

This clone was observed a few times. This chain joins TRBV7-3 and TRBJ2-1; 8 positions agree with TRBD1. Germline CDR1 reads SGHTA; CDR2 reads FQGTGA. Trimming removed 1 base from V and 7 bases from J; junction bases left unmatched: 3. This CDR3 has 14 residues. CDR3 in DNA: TGTGCCAGCAGCTTAAGCCGACAGGGGAATGAGCAGTTCTTC. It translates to CASSLSRQGNEQFF.